This TCR beta chain was profiled in a study of control samples from healthy donors and cancer patients. CDR3 length: 14 amino acids. In germline, CDR1 is MNHNY, CDR2 SVGAGI (reference sequence). The V end was cut by 4 bases, the J end by 3 bases, with 12 bases between. This table comes from immunoSEQ multiplex PCR, and its TCRdb copy is limited to in-frame clones, with some not included. Among under 450,000 clones listed, 80% to 95% were seen once. The source material was PBMCs. The receptor comes from a man aged 40-49 years with head and neck cancer. The J gene is TRBJ1-1, the V gene TRBV6-6, with D possibly matching TRBD1 (5 bases). CDR3 region: CASSFKGTYTEAFF. The CDR3 nucleotides read TGTGCCAGCAGTTTTAAGGGGACGTACACTGAAGCTTTCTTT.